These 27 T cell receptor beta chains originate from one sample sequenced in a study of T-cell memory formation after mild COVID-19. TCRdb fed the 5' RACE reads into MiXCR, producing one record per CDR3 protein. This table holds about 560,000 distinct CDR3 sequences, approximately 15% found once. The sequenced material came from PBMCs or a T cell subset sorted from them (not recorded which). All receptors come from an adult woman who had mild COVID-19 (a few samples of this study predate the infection). Cell type and time point are not known.

For the CDR3, the DNA is TGTGCCAGCAGCTTAGCGTCTCACCAAGAGACCCAGTACTTC. It is translated as CASSLASHQETQYF. The chain combines TRBV7-6 with TRBJ2-5, with unresolved D. The CDR3 totals 14 residues. Germline values: CDR1 SGHVS, CDR2 FNYEAQ. The ends were cut back, 0 bases at V and 0 bases at J, with 5 bases in the middle.

V usage is TRBV9 and J usage is TRBJ2-1; D assignment may be TRBD1 or TRBD2 (6 bases each). Trimming stripped 1 base from V and 5 bases from J, with 16 bases between. Germline V gives CDR1 SGDLS, CDR2 YYNGEE. The CDR3 runs to 16 residues. This chain's CDR3 is CASSVISEGGHNEQFF. The CDR3 nucleotides read TGTGCCAGCAGCGTAATATCTGAGGGGGGCCACAATGAGCAGTTCTTC.

This clonotype turned up a few times. The chain employs TRBV6-5 and TRBJ1-3, with D unresolved. Trimming took 2 bases from V and 0 from J, leaving 5 bases between them. CDR3 length equals 14 residues. From germline, CDR1 is MNHEY and CDR2 SVGAGI. In DNA, the CDR3 is TGTGCCAGCAGTTACCGCAGCTCTGGAAACACCATATATTTT. Protein: CASSYRSSGNTIYF.

This rearrangement joins TRBV20-1 to TRBJ1-2; D perhaps matches TRBD1 (5 bases). The CDR3 length is 14 residues. Trimming took off 4 bases at V and 0 bases at J, with 12 bases between the two ends. Germline CDR1 is DFQATT and CDR2 is SNEGSKA (reference sequence). CDR3 region: CSATPGNTNYGYTF. The CDR3 region has the DNA TGCAGTGCTACCCCAGGGAACACTAACTATGGCTACACCTTC.

Only a few counts were recorded for this clonotype. This rearrangement joins TRBV4-1 to TRBJ1-5; the match to TRBD1 covers 7 bases. V shed 1 base and J 7 bases; nucleotides not matched to a gene: 10. The CDR3 totals 16 residues. Germline V gene sequence: CDR1 MGHRA, CDR2 YSYEKL. CDR3 protein: CASSQVGRGPGQPQHF. In nucleotides, the CDR3 is TGCGCCAGCAGCCAAGTCGGAAGGGGGCCCGGACAGCCCCAGCATTTT.

This clonotype showed up just a few times. V and J are TRBV12-5 and TRBJ2-1, with D possibly being TRBD2 (6 bases). V was trimmed by 1 base and J by 11 bases, leaving 15 bases between them. The CDR3 has 14 residues. From germline, CDR1 is LGHNT and CDR2 FRNRAP. In DNA form, the CDR3 reads TGTGCTAGTGGTTTGGCAATGGGACTTTTTCAGCAGTTCTTC. Translation gives CASGLAMGLFQQFF.

The table lists this clonotype with many counts. This chain joins TRBV12-3 or TRBV12-4 and TRBJ2-2; D may match TRBD1 or TRBD2 (5 bases each). V lost 2 bases to trimming and J lost 7 bases, with 14 bases between them. CDR3 length: 15 amino acids. DNA of the CDR3: TGTGCCAGCAGTTTATGGGGGAGCGAGGTCGGGGAGCTGTTTTTT. It yields the protein CASSLWGSEVGELFF.

The chain uses TRBV7-9 and TRBJ2-7; 9 positions match TRBD2. This CDR3 contains 17 residues. Germline CDR1 SEHNR, CDR2 FQNEAQ (reference sequence). V was pared by 4 bases and J by 4 bases, with 14 bases of the junction left unmatched. Written as DNA, the CDR3 is TGTGCCAGCAGCTCCTCGACTAGCGGAGAAATATTGTACGAGCAGTACTTC. It is translated as CASSSSTSGEILYEQYF.

This clonotype has more than one count but fewer than ten. J is TRBJ1-2 and V is TRBV5-1; 7 bases fit TRBD1. The CDR3 length is 15 residues. The junction had 8 bases not matched to a gene; V was cut back by 4 bases and J by 2 bases. Looked up from germline, CDR1 is SGHRS and CDR2 is YFSETQ. This chain's CDR3 is CASSQPDRINYGYTF. The DNA of the CDR3 is TGCGCCAGCAGCCAACCGGACAGGATAAACTATGGCTACACCTTC.

The DNA of the CDR3 is TGCGCCAGCAGCCATTCGGGCGGGGGCGGCCCAGATACGCAGTATTTT. It yields the protein CASSHSGGGGPDTQYF. The rearrangement joins TRBV4-3 to TRBJ2-3; maybe TRBD2 (7 bases). The germline CDR1 and CDR2 sequences are LGHNA and YSLEER. V gave up 3 bases and J gave up 4 bases, with 17 bases separating them. CDR3 size: 16 residues.

This clonotype was seen a handful of times. V and J are TRBV2 and TRBJ1-5; D is possibly TRBD1 (5 bases). Germline CDR1 and CDR2: SNHLY and FYNNEI. The CDR3 loop spans 13 amino acids. The V and J ends lost 6 bases and 3 bases respectively, with 9 bases between them. CDR3 nucleotides: TGTGCCAGCAGGAGGGGTCTCAATCAGCCCCAGCATTTT. Residues: CASRRGLNQPQHF.

This clonotype was picked up many times. This chain uses TRBV11-2 with TRBJ2-7; D is undetermined. Per germline, CDR1 SGHAT and CDR2 FQNNGV. The CDR3 has 11 amino acids. Trimming took 6 bases from V and 7 from J, leaving 10 bases between them. CDR3 nucleotides: TGTGCCAGCAGTTACGGTCGTGAGCAGTACTTC. This encodes CASSYGREQYF.

The sample holds many counts of this clonotype. This chain joins TRBV15 and TRBJ2-3, with TRBD2 identical over 7 bases. The ends lost 7 bases at V and 3 bases at J; junction bases unmatched: 13. The germline V gene encodes CDR1 LNHNV and CDR2 YYDKDF (reference sequence). The CDR3 is 16 amino acids. The CDR3 nucleotides read TGTGCCACCACAAAGGAGGGGCGGGAGTTGACAGATACGCAGTATTTT. Protein: CATTKEGRELTDTQYF.

In this sample, this clonotype turned up a few times. J is TRBJ2-5 and V is TRBV11-1; TRBD2 aligns across 8 bases. CDR1 is SGHAT and CDR2 is FQDESV in the germline V gene (reference sequence). The CDR3 contains 17 residues. The V segment lost 4 bases and the J segment 3 bases; nucleotides outside the gene matches: 13. This chain's CDR3 is CASSYSTTTGGKETQYF. The CDR3 DNA sequence: TGTGCCAGCAGCTACTCAACGACAACGGGAGGGAAAGAGACCCAGTACTTC.

The V gene is TRBV29-1, the J gene TRBJ2-2; 7 bases agree with TRBD1. Germline-derived CDR1 and CDR2 are SQVTM and ANQGSEA. J gave up 6 bases and V 4 bases, and 8 bases lay outside the gene matches. The CDR3 sequence is 14 residues long. CDR3 sequence reads: CSVGQGGGAGELFF. CDR3 in DNA: TGCAGCGTTGGACAGGGCGGAGGAGCCGGGGAGCTGTTTTTT.

This clonotype was detected a few times. The chain combines TRBV5-1 with TRBJ1-1, with D unclear. The CDR3 runs 14 residues. The germline V and J ends were trimmed by 0 bases and 6 bases, with 12 bases remaining between them. Per germline, CDR1 SGHRS and CDR2 YFSETQ. The CDR3 DNA follows: TGCGCCAGCAGCTTGGCCGGGGTCGGAGCTGAAGCTTTCTTT. This sequence encodes CASSLAGVGAEAFF.

This clonotype appeared a few times. V is TRBV11-2 and J is TRBJ2-1; D might be TRBD2 (5 bases). The V gene lost 4 bases and the J gene lost 4 bases, with 5 bases spanning the gap. This CDR3 is 12 amino acids long. Germline CDR1 reads SGHAT; CDR2 reads FQNNGV. CDR3 sequence: CASSWEYNEQFF. CDR3 sequence (DNA): TGTGCCAGCAGCTGGGAGTACAATGAGCAGTTCTTC.

This clonotype showed up many times. V is TRBV7-9 and J is TRBJ1-5; weak D call: TRBD1 (5 bases). CDR3 length equals 13 residues. Germline V gene data show CDR1 as SEHNR and CDR2 as FQNEAQ (reference sequence). The V gene lost 5 bases and the J gene lost 6 bases, with 11 bases spanning the gap. The CDR3 reads CASSPTGGQPQHF. The CDR3 DNA follows: TGTGCCAGCAGCCCCACTGGGGGTCAGCCCCAGCATTTT.

The genes are TRBV7-9 and TRBJ1-2, with a weak D call TRBD1 (5 bases). Germline V CDR1 and CDR2: SEHNR, FQNEAQ (reference sequence). Trimming pared 4 bases from V and 4 bases from J, leaving 10 bases between. The CDR3 is 13 residues long. The CDR3 sequence: CASSYQGGYGYTF. CDR3 DNA: TGTGCCAGCAGCTATCAGGGAGGCTATGGCTACACCTTC.

This clonotype has just a few counts. The CDR3 spells CASSVADRRYNEQFF. In DNA form, the CDR3 reads TGCGCCAGCAGCGTCGCGGACAGACGATACAATGAGCAGTTCTTC. The genes are TRBV5-1 and TRBJ2-1; D might be TRBD1 (6 bases). Trimming took 4 bases from V and 4 from J, leaving 15 bases between them. This CDR3 spans 15 amino acids. The germline CDR1 and CDR2 sequences are SGHRS and YFSETQ.

This clonotype was seen more than once but under ten times. The gene calls are TRBV6-5 and TRBJ1-2, with no clear D. The CDR3 runs to 14 residues. In germline, CDR1 is MNHEY, CDR2 SVGAGI. V lost 6 bases to trimming and J lost 4 bases, with 15 bases between them. The CDR3: CASSPSPGVYGYTF. The CDR3 region has the DNA TGTGCCAGCAGCCCCAGTCCCGGGGTCTATGGCTACACCTTC.

This clonotype turned up a few times. The chain links TRBV9 to TRBJ2-7; D is uncertain. The V end was cut by 0 bases, the J end by 3 bases, with 10 bases between. Per the germline V gene, CDR1 is SGDLS and CDR2 is YYNGEE. This CDR3 contains 14 residues. This CDR3 is CASSVGSESYEQYF. The CDR3 DNA reads TGTGCCAGCAGCGTAGGGTCGGAGAGCTACGAGCAGTACTTC.

The chain recombines TRBV6-2 or TRBV6-3 with TRBJ1-1; possibly TRBD1 for D (6 bases). V dropped 2 bases and J dropped 1 base, with 20 bases sitting between them. This CDR3 comprises 18 residues. Germline V lookup: CDR1 MNHEY, CDR2 SVGEGT. CDR3: CASSYEADRPISNTEAFF. DNA for the CDR3: TGTGCCAGCAGTTACGAGGCGGACAGACCGATATCGAACACTGAAGCTTTCTTT.

This clonotype was observed a handful of times. The V gene is TRBV7-9, the J gene TRBJ2-7; 7 bases are shared with TRBD1. The germline V gene has CDR1 SEHNR and CDR2 FQNEAQ (reference sequence). The CDR3 totals 15 residues. Trimming took 5 bases from V and 4 from J; bases not matched to a gene: 11. In DNA, the CDR3 is TGTGCCAGCAGCAACCGGGACAGTAAGCCTTACGAGCAGTACTTC. It encodes CASSNRDSKPYEQYF.

This chain joins TRBV3-1 and TRBJ1-4, with 12 bases lining up with TRBD1. V lost 6 bases, J lost 8 bases, and 4 bases stayed unmatched. The CDR3 length is 14 residues. CDR1 and CDR2 (germline): LGHDT, YNNKEL (reference sequence). The CDR3 region has the DNA TGTGCCAGCAGTCGGGACAGGGGGCAAGAAAAACTGTTTTTT. It specifies CASSRDRGQEKLFF.

This clonotype was seen only a few times. The gene calls are TRBV7-2 and TRBJ2-1, with 16 bases aligning to TRBD2. V trimming: 5 bases; J trimming: 4 bases; junction bases outside the gene matches: 8. The CDR3 is 18 amino acids. Per germline, CDR1 SGHTA and CDR2 FQGNSA. The CDR3, as DNA: TGTGCCAGCAGCGCCTGGGGACTAGCGGGGGGGTCGTACAATGAGCAGTTCTTC. The encoded protein is CASSAWGLAGGSYNEQFF.

This chain uses TRBV20-1 with TRBJ2-3; 8 positions match TRBD2. The CDR3 is 15 residues long. Germline CDR1 reads DFQATT; CDR2 reads SNEGSKA (reference sequence). V gave up 5 bases and J gave up 7 bases; unmatched junction bases: 14. CDR3 region: CSAPEGVAGPYTQYF. The CDR3 DNA is TGCAGTGCTCCAGAAGGTGTAGCGGGGCCCTATACGCAGTATTTT.